This T cell receptor beta chain was recovered during a study of identical twins. CDR3 length: 15 amino acids. From germline, CDR1 is SEHNR and CDR2 FQNEAQ (reference sequence). The V and J ends lost 7 bases and 0 bases respectively, with 14 bases between them. This clonotype was picked up many times. Antigen specificity is unknown. The study's findings and limits: Possibly, invariant MAIT and iNKT cells partly confounded zero-insertion analyses. Out-of-frame alpha sequences shared by twins showed excess low generation probability. There were fewer insertions in abundant cord blood beta clonotypes, but memory repertoires showed no such pattern.

TCRdb recomputed calls from the 5' RACE reads with MiXCR, one row per CDR3 protein. This table has 300,000 to 400,000 distinct CDR3 sequences, about 12% appearing once. These data were likewise used in another study, on yellow fever vaccine responses in identical twins.

The source of this sequence is a woman between 18 and 29 years old in good health. V usage is TRBV7-9 and J usage is TRBJ2-3, with D unresolved. Sequenced input: CD8+ T cells sorted from blood. CDR3 protein: CASTPPGASTDTQYF. DNA for the CDR3: TGTGCCAGCACCCCCCCTGGTGCTAGCACAGATACGCAGTATTTT.